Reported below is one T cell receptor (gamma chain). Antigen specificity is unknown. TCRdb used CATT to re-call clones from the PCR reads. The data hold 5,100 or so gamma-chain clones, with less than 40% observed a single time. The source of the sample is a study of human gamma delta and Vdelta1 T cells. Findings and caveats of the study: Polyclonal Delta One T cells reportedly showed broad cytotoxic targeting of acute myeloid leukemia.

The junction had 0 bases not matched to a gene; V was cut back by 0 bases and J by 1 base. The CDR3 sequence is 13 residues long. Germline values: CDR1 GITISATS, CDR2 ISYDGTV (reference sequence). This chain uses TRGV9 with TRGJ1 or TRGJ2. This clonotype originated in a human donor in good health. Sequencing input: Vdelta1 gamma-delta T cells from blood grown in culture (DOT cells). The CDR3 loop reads CALWEVNYYKKLF. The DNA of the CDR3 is TGTGCCTTGTGGGAGGTGAATTATTATAAGAAACTCTTT.